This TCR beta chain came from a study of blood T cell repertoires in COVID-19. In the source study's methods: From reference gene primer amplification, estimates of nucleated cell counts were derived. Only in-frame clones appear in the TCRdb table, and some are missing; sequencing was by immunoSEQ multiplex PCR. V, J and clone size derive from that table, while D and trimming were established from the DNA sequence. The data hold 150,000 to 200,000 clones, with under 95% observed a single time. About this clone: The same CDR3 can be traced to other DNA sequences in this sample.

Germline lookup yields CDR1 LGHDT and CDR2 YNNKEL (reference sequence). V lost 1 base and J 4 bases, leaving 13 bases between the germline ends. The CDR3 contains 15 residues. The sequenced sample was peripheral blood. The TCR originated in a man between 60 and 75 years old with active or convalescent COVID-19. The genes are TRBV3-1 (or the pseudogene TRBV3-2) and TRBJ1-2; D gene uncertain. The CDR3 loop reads CASSQGAGGFYGYTF. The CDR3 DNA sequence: TGTGCCAGCAGCCAAGGGGCCGGCGGGTTCTATGGCTACACCTTC.